The next 30 T cell receptor beta chains were all read from a single sample in a study of neoadjuvant anti-PD-1 for oral cavity cancer. Here immunoSEQ multiplex PCR was the method, and the copy in TCRdb shows in-frame clones only, minus some. The sample lists about 14,000 clones, roughly 70% occurring once. The time point was: after neoadjuvant nivolumab, at surgical resection. The sample consisted of PBMCs, taken after nivolumab (anti-PD-1) treatment. The receptors were sampled from a person between 35 and 79 years old with oral cavity squamous cell carcinoma.

This clone has just a few counts. The J gene is TRBJ1-1, the V gene TRBV6-1; TRBD1 is a possible D gene (5 bases). V lost 6 bases to trimming and J lost 0 bases, with 11 bases between them. Germline V gene sequence: CDR1 MNHNS, CDR2 SASEGT. The CDR3 is 14 residues long. CDR3 region: CASRGRQLNTEAFF. Here the CDR3 DNA reads TGTGCCAGCAGAGGTCGACAGTTGAACACTGAAGCTTTCTTT.

This clone has a handful of counts. The CDR3 sequence: CASSITPVSNQPQHF. CDR3 nucleotides: TGTGCCAGTAGTATTACTCCCGTTAGCAATCAGCCCCAGCATTTT. The chain uses TRBV19 and TRBJ1-5; D gene unclear. Germline CDR1 and CDR2: LNHDA and SQIVND (reference sequence). This CDR3 comprises 15 residues. Trimming pared 3 bases from V and 0 bases from J, leaving 9 bases between.

There are a few counts of this clone. CDR3 amino acids: CAARQGRDTEAFF. Here the CDR3 DNA reads TGTGCCGCACGACAGGGACGGGACACTGAAGCTTTCTTT. The rearrangement joins TRBV10-3 to TRBJ1-1; 7 bases agree with TRBD1. The CDR3 sequence is 13 residues long. From germline, CDR1 is ENHRY and CDR2 SYGVKD. Trimming removed 11 bases from V and 3 bases from J; junction bases left unmatched: 9.

V and J are TRBV6-5 and TRBJ2-5, with D perhaps matching TRBD2 (5 bases). Germline loops: CDR1 MNHEY, CDR2 SVGAGI. The CDR3 has 14 amino acids. The ends were cut back, 6 bases at V and 1 base at J, with 12 bases in the middle. The CDR3 region has the DNA TGTGCCAGCAGATCAGGACTTTTCCAAGAGACCCAGTACTTC. It yields the protein CASRSGLFQETQYF.

CDR3 bases: TGTGCCAGCAGTCACCGACTAGCGGGAGCCAGCTCTGGGGCCAACGTCCTGACTTTC. This translates into CASSHRLAGASSGANVLTF. This chain connects TRBV7-9 to TRBJ2-6; TRBD2 matches at 12 bases. The length of the CDR3 is 19 residues. Germline V gene lookup returns CDR1 SEHNR and CDR2 FQNEAQ (reference sequence). Trimming took 6 bases from V and 0 from J; bases not matched to a gene: 9.

This clone appeared a few times. V is TRBV9 and J is TRBJ2-1; 7 bases align to TRBD2. Per the germline V gene, CDR1 is SGDLS and CDR2 is YYNGEE. V lost 2 bases and J lost 8; bases outside the gene matches: 22. The CDR3 has 19 amino acids. CDR3 DNA: TGTGCCAGCAGCGTCGGTCGAGCAGAGCGTCTAGCGGTTTTGGATGAGCAGTTCTTC. The encoded protein is CASSVGRAERLAVLDEQFF.

This chain uses TRBV9 with TRBJ2-3, with 7 bases identical to TRBD2. This CDR3 has 15 amino acids. Losses at the gene ends were 3 bases for V and 0 bases for J; bases not matched to a gene: 4. Germline V lookup: CDR1 SGDLS, CDR2 YYNGEE. CDR3 amino acids: CASSASGTSTDTQYF. The DNA of the CDR3 is TGTGCCAGCAGCGCGAGCGGGACTAGCACAGATACGCAGTATTTT.

The genes are TRBV30 and TRBJ1-5; no firm D call. V lost 2 bases to trimming and J lost 6 bases, with 14 bases between them. CDR1 and CDR2 from the germline V gene are GTSNPN and SVGIG (reference sequence). CDR3 length: 14 residues. CDR3 DNA: TGTGCCTGGAGTTCTCTTGGGAGCGGTCAGCCCCAGCATTTT. Protein product: CAWSSLGSGQPQHF.

V and J are TRBV9 and TRBJ2-1; 12 nucleotides agree with TRBD2. The CDR3 has 17 residues. CDR1 and CDR2 (germline): SGDLS, YYNGEE. With V trimmed by 0 bases and J by 4 bases, 5 bases remained unmatched. Here the CDR3 DNA reads TGTGCCAGCAGCGTAGCCCTAGCGGGAGGGGGTTACAATGAGCAGTTCTTC. Protein sequence: CASSVALAGGGYNEQFF.

The J gene is TRBJ2-7, the V gene TRBV27; D possibly corresponds to TRBD2 (6 bases). With 5 bases removed from V and 7 bases from J, the gap between germline ends came to 12 bases. The CDR3 contains 12 residues. CDR1 and CDR2 from the germline V gene are MNHEY and SMNVEV (reference sequence). The CDR3 coding sequence is TGTGCCAGCAGTCCCTTTGGGGGGGAGCAGTACTTC. Amino acid sequence: CASSPFGGEQYF.

This chain joins TRBV6-5 and TRBJ1-4; unclear D gene. Trimming shortened V by 0 bases and J by 8 bases, and 7 bases separated the two germline ends. The CDR3 is made up of 13 amino acids. Germline V lookup: CDR1 MNHEY, CDR2 SVGAGI. DNA for the CDR3: TGTGCCAGCAGTTACTCGATTGGGGAAAAACTGTTTTTT. Translating gives CASSYSIGEKLFF.

The chain has TRBV27 and TRBJ2-7, with 8 positions matching TRBD1. V shed 6 bases, J shed 0 bases, and the junction held 7 bases outside the gene matches. In germline, CDR1 is MNHEY, CDR2 SMNVEV (reference sequence). This CDR3 is built from 15 residues. CDR3 DNA: TGTGCCAGCAGCACTGGACAGGGTCCCTCCTACGAGCAGTACTTC. Its protein is CASSTGQGPSYEQYF.

The genes are TRBV10-3 and TRBJ2-7; D is possibly TRBD1 or TRBD2 (5 bases each). V lost 9 bases, J lost 7 bases, and 19 bases lay in between. In germline, CDR1 is ENHRY, CDR2 SYGVKD. The CDR3 loop spans 13 amino acids. For the CDR3, the DNA is TGTGCCATGGCCGGGACCCCGCCTCGGGAGCAGTACTTC. It translates to CAMAGTPPREQYF.

The genes are TRBV5-1 and TRBJ2-1, with 10 bases lining up with TRBD1. The CDR3 spans 15 residues. Losses at the gene ends were 3 bases for V and 6 bases for J; bases not matched to a gene: 6. Germline-derived CDR1 and CDR2 are SGHRS and YFSETQ. The DNA for the CDR3 is TGCGCCAGCAGCTGGGGACAGGGGACTACCAATGAGCAGTTCTTC. This codes for CASSWGQGTTNEQFF.

This clone was found a few times. The V call is TRBV4-1, the J call TRBJ1-1; D is unresolved. CDR1 and CDR2 from the germline V gene are MGHRA and YSYEKL. This CDR3 spans 11 amino acids. The germline V and J ends were trimmed by 0 bases and 4 bases, with 0 bases remaining between them. This chain's CDR3 is CASSQDTEAFF. CDR3 sequence (DNA): TGCGCCAGCAGCCAAGACACTGAAGCTTTCTTT.

This clone was seen only a few times. This chain joins TRBV10-2 and TRBJ2-7; 7 bases are shared with TRBD2. This CDR3 contains 14 residues. Germline CDR1 reads WSHSY; CDR2 reads SAAADI. V was pared by 0 bases and J by 3 bases, with 2 bases of the junction left unmatched. CDR3 nucleotides: TGCGCCAGCAGTGAGTCGGCGGGAGACTACGAGCAGTACTTC. Residues: CASSESAGDYEQYF.

The CDR3 DNA reads as TGTGCCAGCAGCCGGGGGAGGGGCCCCATCTACGAGCAGTACTTC. Translating gives CASSRGRGPIYEQYF. The chain combines TRBV7-9 with TRBJ2-7; 7 nucleotides match TRBD2. Germline lookup yields CDR1 SEHNR and CDR2 FQNEAQ (reference sequence). Trimming removed 5 bases from V and 3 bases from J; junction bases left unmatched: 10. CDR3 length equals 15 residues.

The chain combines TRBV6-1 with TRBJ1-1; 10 bases line up with TRBD1. The germline V gene encodes CDR1 MNHNS and CDR2 SASEGT. Unmatched junction bases numbered 0, after V lost 1 base and J lost 4 bases. The CDR3 runs to 14 residues. As DNA, the CDR3 is TGTGCCAGCAGTGAAGGGACAGGGGGCACTGAAGCTTTCTTT. Translated: CASSEGTGGTEAFF.

The rearrangement uses TRBV28 and TRBJ2-1; the match to TRBD1 covers 8 bases. CDR1 is MDHEN, CDR2 SYDVKM, per germline. V shed 6 bases, J shed 5 bases, and the junction held 6 bases outside the gene matches. The CDR3 sequence is 14 residues long. For the CDR3, the DNA is TGTGCCAGCAGCCCCGGGACAGGTGACAATGAGCAGTTCTTC. It encodes CASSPGTGDNEQFF. Full variable domain (missing parts from reference TRBV28 and TRBJ2-1): DVKVTQSSRYLVKRTGEKVFLECVQDMDHENMFWYRQDPGLGLRLIYFSYDVKMKEKGDIPEGYSVSREKKERFSLILESASTNQTSMYLCASSPGTGDNEQFFGPGTRLTVL.

This chain uses TRBV15 with TRBJ1-1; a weak D match, TRBD1 (5 bases). Germline-derived CDR1 and CDR2 are LNHNV and YYDKDF (reference sequence). This CDR3 comprises 14 residues. V shed 5 bases and J shed 4 bases, with 14 bases lying between them. This CDR3 reads CATSLGGFGTEAFF. The CDR3, as DNA: TGTGCCACCAGCCTGGGGGGATTTGGCACTGAAGCTTTCTTT.

The chain recombines TRBV18 with TRBJ2-5, with a possible D match to TRBD1 (6 bases). The V end was cut by 5 bases, the J end by 3 bases, with 13 bases between. The CDR3 is made up of 14 amino acids. Germline V gene lookup returns CDR1 KGHSH and CDR2 LQKENI. The CDR3 loop is CASSTADSEETQYF. The CDR3 DNA reads as TGTGCCAGCTCAACGGCGGACAGCGAAGAGACCCAGTACTTC.

V and J are TRBV11-2 and TRBJ1-3; D remains ambiguous. Germline values: CDR1 SGHAT, CDR2 FQNNGV. This CDR3 has 16 residues. V was clipped by 5 bases and J by 4 bases, with 18 bases between them. CDR3 coding DNA: TGTGCCAGCAGCGCTTCCGAAGGGTTTTCAGGAAACACCATATATTTT. Its protein product is CASSASEGFSGNTIYF.

V usage is TRBV2 and J usage is TRBJ2-5; D is ambiguous. CDR3 length equals 11 residues. Germline loops: CDR1 SNHLY, CDR2 FYNNEI. Trimming cost V 6 bases and J 4 bases, with 6 bases left between them. CDR3 amino acids: CASSYLETQYF. The CDR3 bases are TGTGCCAGCAGCTACTTAGAGACCCAGTACTTC.

This chain joins TRBV11-2 and TRBJ2-3; D gene ambiguous. The CDR3 extends over 16 amino acids. Per germline, CDR1 SGHAT and CDR2 FQNNGV. The V and J ends lost 5 bases and 2 bases respectively, with 17 bases between them. CDR3 sequence: CASSPTGSSVTDTQYF. CDR3 nucleotides: TGTGCCAGCAGCCCAACGGGCAGCTCAGTCACAGATACGCAGTATTTT.

The rearrangement links TRBV7-8 to TRBJ1-4; 10 bases fit TRBD1. Losses at the gene ends were 2 bases for V and 8 bases for J; bases not matched to a gene: 5. Germline CDR1 is SGHVS and CDR2 is FQNEAQ. This CDR3 region has 15 residues. The CDR3 loop reads CASSLRQGAGEKLFF. The DNA for the CDR3 is TGTGCCAGCAGCTTAAGACAGGGGGCGGGGGAAAAACTGTTTTTT.

J is TRBJ2-5 and V is TRBV2; 13 positions match TRBD2. The CDR3 length is 16 residues. Trimming at V came to 7 bases and at J to 4 bases, leaving 9 bases not matched to a gene. Germline CDR1 SNHLY, CDR2 FYNNEI. CDR3 in amino acids: CASTRTSGSLGETQYF. Here the CDR3 DNA reads TGTGCCAGCACTAGGACTAGCGGGAGTCTTGGAGAGACCCAGTACTTC.

The rearrangement joins TRBV27 to TRBJ1-3; D is undetermined. Germline CDR1 MNHEY, CDR2 SMNVEV (reference sequence). This CDR3 has 13 amino acids. V was trimmed by 8 bases and J by 5 bases, leaving 13 bases between them. In nucleotides, the CDR3 is TGTGCCAGCCCGGCCCGGAGACGAAACACCATATATTTT. Residues: CASPARRRNTIYF.

The CDR3 loop is CSVDLAFNEQFF. The CDR3 DNA sequence: TGCAGCGTTGATCTAGCGTTCAATGAGCAGTTCTTC. This chain joins TRBV29-1 and TRBJ2-1, with a weak D call TRBD2 (6 bases). The CDR3 extends over 12 amino acids. Germline V gene lookup returns CDR1 SQVTM and CDR2 ANQGSEA. V was trimmed by 3 bases and J by 6 bases, leaving 9 bases between them.

V is TRBV5-8 and J is TRBJ2-3; unclear D gene. The CDR3 sequence is 14 residues long. Germline loops: CDR1 SGHTS, CDR2 YDEGEE. The V and J ends lost 1 base and 4 bases respectively, with 10 bases between them. For the CDR3, the DNA is TGTGCCAGCAGCTTGATCACGACGGCAGATACGCAGTATTTT. Translation gives CASSLITTADTQYF.

This sequence joins TRBV6-5 and TRBJ2-2; D possibly corresponds to TRBD2 (5 bases). V shed 7 bases and J shed 4 bases, with 13 bases lying between them. This CDR3 comprises 14 residues. Per germline, CDR1 MNHEY and CDR2 SVGAGI. In DNA form, the CDR3 reads TGTGCCAGCAAGGGAGTAGGAGTCACCGGGGAGCTGTTTTTT. The encoded protein is CASKGVGVTGELFF.